The T cell receptor (beta chain) under discussion was sequenced for a study of HIV-infected patients and healthy controls. Around 530 ng RNA was reverse transcribed with alpha and beta constant-region primers. Alpha and beta chain libraries were made separately by chain-specific third strand synthesis with multiplexing indices. Each CDR3 protein is one row after TCRdb ran MiXCR on the 5' RACE reads. The profile shows some 8,100 distinct CDR3 sequences, about 7% of them singletons. Antiretroviral therapy had run roughly three months, about 14 weeks, before follow-up blood collection. Whole blood was used without fractionation, so all unsorted peripheral T cells were included. About this clonotype itself: Its target is unknown. Because the library targeted alpha chains, this beta chain is an off-target read whose size means little.

Trimming left V 3 bases short and J 3 bases short, with 11 bases between. The CDR3 consists of 15 residues. Germline V gives CDR1 SGHAT, CDR2 FQNNGV. The study's findings and limits: Healthy controls shared more CDR3 sequences between individuals than HIV-infected patients did. HIV-associated CDR3 frequencies dropped significantly during therapy; CMV-associated ones, mostly rising, changed nonsignificantly. Compared with controls, mean Gini indices were significantly raised in HIV-infected repertoires, possibly indicating oligoclonality.

The input for sequencing was blood, taken during antiretroviral therapy. This TCR derives from an adult with HIV infection. The chain couples TRBV11-2 to TRBJ2-2; D is ambiguous. The CDR3 DNA is TGTGCCAGCAGCTTTCCATGGAAGGACACCGGGGAGCTGTTTTTT. This gives the protein CASSFPWKDTGELFF.